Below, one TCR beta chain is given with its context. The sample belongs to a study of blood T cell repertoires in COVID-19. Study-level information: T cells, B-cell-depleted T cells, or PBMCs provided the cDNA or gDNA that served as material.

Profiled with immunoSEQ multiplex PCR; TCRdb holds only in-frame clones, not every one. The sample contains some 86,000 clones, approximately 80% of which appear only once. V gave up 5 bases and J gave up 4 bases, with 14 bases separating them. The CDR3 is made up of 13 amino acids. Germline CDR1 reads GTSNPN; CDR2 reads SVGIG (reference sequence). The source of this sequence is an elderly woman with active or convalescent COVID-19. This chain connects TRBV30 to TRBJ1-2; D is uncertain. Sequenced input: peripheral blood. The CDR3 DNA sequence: TGTGCCTGGGGACCAGGAGAGGGCTATGGCTACACCTTC. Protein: CAWGPGEGYGYTF.